This T cell receptor (beta chain) emerged from a study of blood T cell repertoires in COVID-19. Study summary: Samples of COVID-19 (acute and convalescent) were obtained from the United States, Italy and Spain. T cells, B-cell-depleted T cells, or PBMCs provided the cDNA or gDNA that served as material.

The CDR3 is 17 amino acids. Germline-derived CDR1 and CDR2 are SEHNR and FQNEAQ (reference sequence). Between the trimmed V and J ends, which lost 2 bases and 0 bases, there was a span of 16 bases. Per the authors' pipeline: Nucleated cell number was recorded as an estimate derived from reference gene primer amplification. Some clones are missing from TCRdb's copy, which holds only in-frame ones; the method was immunoSEQ multiplex PCR. V, J and clone size derive from that table, while D and trimming were established from the DNA sequence. The table records hundreds of thousands of clones, around 82% of them present only once.

This sequence joins TRBV7-9 and TRBJ2-5; possible D gene TRBD1, 5 bases. The sample was peripheral blood. The sequence was obtained from a woman in her forties or fifties who had recovered from COVID-19. CDR3 nucleotide sequence: TGTGCCAGCAGCTTATGGGGCTGGGGCAGCAACCAAGAGACCCAGTACTTC. Translation gives CASSLWGWGSNQETQYF. The variable domain in full, with the rest retrieved from reference TRBV7-9 and TRBJ2-5, is DTGVSQNPRHKITKRGQNVTFRCDPISEHNRLYWYRQTLGQGPEFLTYFQNEAQLEKSRLLSDRFSAERPKGSFSTLEIQRTEQGDSAMYLCASSLWGWGSNQETQYFGPGTRLLVL.